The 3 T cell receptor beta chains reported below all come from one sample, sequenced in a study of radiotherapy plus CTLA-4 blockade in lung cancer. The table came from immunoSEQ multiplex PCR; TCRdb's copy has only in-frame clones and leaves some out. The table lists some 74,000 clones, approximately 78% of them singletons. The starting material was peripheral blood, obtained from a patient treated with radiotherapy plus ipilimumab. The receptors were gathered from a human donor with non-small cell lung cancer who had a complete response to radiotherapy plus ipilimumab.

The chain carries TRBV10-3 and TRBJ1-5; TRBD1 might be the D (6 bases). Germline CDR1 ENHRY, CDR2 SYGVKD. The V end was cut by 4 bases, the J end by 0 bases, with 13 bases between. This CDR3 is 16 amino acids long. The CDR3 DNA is TGTGCCATCAGTGCCGGAGGGACACATAGCAATCAGCCCCAGCATTTT. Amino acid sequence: CAISAGGTHSNQPQHF.

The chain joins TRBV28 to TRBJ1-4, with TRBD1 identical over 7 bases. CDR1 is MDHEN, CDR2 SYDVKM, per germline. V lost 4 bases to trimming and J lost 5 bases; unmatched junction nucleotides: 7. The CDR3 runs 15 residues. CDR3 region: CASSSQGDLNEKLFF. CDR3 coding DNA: TGTGCCAGCAGTTCCCAGGGGGATCTGAATGAAAAACTGTTTTTT.

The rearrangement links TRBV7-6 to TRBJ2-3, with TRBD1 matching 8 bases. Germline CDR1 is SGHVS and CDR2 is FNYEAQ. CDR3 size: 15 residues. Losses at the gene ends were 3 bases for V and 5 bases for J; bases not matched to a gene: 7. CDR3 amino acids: CASSFGGRGQDTQYF. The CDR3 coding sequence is TGTGCCAGCAGCTTTGGGGGCAGGGGGCAAGATACGCAGTATTTT.